The T cell receptor (beta chain) under discussion was sequenced for a study of cytomegalovirus exposure and HLA in healthy donors. General observations from the study: The listing of 150 or so TCR beta chains classed them as cytomegalovirus-associated. Reports described diagnosis of cytomegalovirus status by the classifier as highly specific and sensitive.

The CDR3 runs 15 residues. Germline V gene sequence: CDR1 SGHRS, CDR2 YFSETQ. V was clipped by 0 bases and J by 0 bases, with 7 bases between them. A note on this clone: Its antigen is as yet unknown.

TCRdb's copy holds only in-frame clones and misses some; the assay was immunoSEQ multiplex PCR. Among some 180,000 clones listed, roughly nine tenths were seen once. This TCR was sampled from a man aged 25-40 years in good health and CMV-seropositive. V is TRBV5-1 and J is TRBJ1-5; D not resolved. The material sequenced was PBMCs. The CDR3 sequence is CASSLDGHSNQPQHF. In nucleotides, the CDR3 is TGCGCCAGCAGCTTGGATGGTCATAGCAATCAGCCCCAGCATTTT. The whole variable domain, remainder taken from reference TRBV5-1 and TRBJ1-5, is KAGVTQTPRYLIKTRGQQVTLSCSPISGHRSVSWYQQTPGQGLQFLFEYFSETQRNKGNFPGRFSGRQFSNSRSEMNVSTLELGDSALYLCASSLDGHSNQPQHFGDGTRLSIL.